Described below is a single T cell receptor (beta chain) sequence and its context. The sample belongs to a study of blood T cell repertoires in COVID-19. TCRdb's copy holds only in-frame clones and misses some; the assay was immunoSEQ multiplex PCR. The table includes roughly 99,000 clones, roughly 80% detected once. V lost 7 bases to trimming and J lost 7 bases, with 19 bases between them. The CDR3 consists of 14 residues. Germline V lookup: CDR1 LNHDA, CDR2 SQIVND (reference sequence). The source is a woman at least 80 years old with acute or convalescent COVID-19. Sequenced: peripheral blood. The chain links TRBV19 to TRBJ1-1; D is undetermined. CDR3 residues: CASISGRAGFEAFF. In DNA, the CDR3 is TGTGCCAGTATCTCCGGGAGGGCCGGGTTTGAAGCTTTCTTT.